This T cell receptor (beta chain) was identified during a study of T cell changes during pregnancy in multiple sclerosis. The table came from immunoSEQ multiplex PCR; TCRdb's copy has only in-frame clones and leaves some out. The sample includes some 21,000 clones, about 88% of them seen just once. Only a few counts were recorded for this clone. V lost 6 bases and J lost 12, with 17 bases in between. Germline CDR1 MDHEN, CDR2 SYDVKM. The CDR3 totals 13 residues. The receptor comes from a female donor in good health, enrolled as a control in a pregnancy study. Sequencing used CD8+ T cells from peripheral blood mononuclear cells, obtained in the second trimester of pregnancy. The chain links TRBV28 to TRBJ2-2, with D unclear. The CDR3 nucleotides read TGTGCCAGCAGCCCACTTACGGTCGGTAAGCTGTTTTTT. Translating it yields CASSPLTVGKLFF.